This entry lists 12 T cell receptor beta chains sequenced from one sample in a study of early T cells in non-severe SARS-CoV-2 infection. Using its own MiXCR run on the 5' RACE reads, TCRdb lists one record per CDR3 protein. Of tens of thousands of distinct CDR3 sequences in the sample, around 16% were seen once. Sequenced material: whole blood. The origin of the receptors is an adult who was a healthcare worker with PCR-confirmed SARS-CoV-2 infection or an uninfected control (not recorded which).

This chain links TRBV5-1 with TRBJ2-6; 7 bases are shared with TRBD1. Germline loops: CDR1 SGHRS, CDR2 YFSETQ. The ends lost 5 bases at V and 0 bases at J; junction bases unmatched: 8. The CDR3 length is 17 residues. DNA of the CDR3: TGCGCCAGCAGTTTCACAGGGGCCAACTCTGGGGCCAACGTCCTGACTTTC. This sequence encodes CASSFTGANSGANVLTF.

The sample holds a few counts of this clonotype. The genes are TRBV29-1 and TRBJ1-2, with D hard to call. Trimming took off 0 bases at V and 6 bases at J, with 14 bases between the two ends. This CDR3 has 14 amino acids. The V gene's germline CDR1 is SQVTM and CDR2 ANQGSEA. The CDR3 DNA is TGCAGCGTTGAAGATCAACGGGGAATGAATGGCTACACCTTC. Its protein is CSVEDQRGMNGYTF.

This clonotype was detected once. The rearrangement joins TRBV28 to TRBJ1-1; the D is unclear. The CDR3 has 11 amino acids. Trimming stripped 6 bases from V and 10 bases from J, with 12 bases between. CDR1 and CDR2 (germline): MDHEN, SYDVKM. The CDR3 region has the DNA TGTGCCAGCAGGTCGGTCCCCGGAGCTTTCTTT. This codes for CASRSVPGAFF.

The rearrangement joins TRBV20-1 to TRBJ1-5; 7 nucleotides match TRBD1. V lost 5 bases and J lost 2; bases outside the gene matches: 3. This CDR3 is built from 13 residues. The V gene's germline CDR1 is DFQATT and CDR2 SNEGSKA (reference sequence). CDR3 region: CSARQGGNQPQHF. In DNA form, the CDR3 reads TGCAGTGCTCGACAGGGAGGCAATCAGCCCCAGCATTTT.

In DNA form, the CDR3 reads TGCGCCAGCAGCCAGGGGGTTGGGGCCAACGTCCTGACTTTC. Protein sequence: CASSQGVGANVLTF. The gene calls are TRBV4-3 and TRBJ2-6; D tentatively fits TRBD1 or TRBD2 (5 bases each). The CDR3 covers 14 residues. Germline assignment: CDR1 LGHNA and CDR2 YSLEER. V shed 3 bases and J shed 3 bases, with 6 bases lying between them.

This clonotype was seen many times. V usage is TRBV7-9 and J usage is TRBJ2-7; D may match TRBD1 or TRBD2 (6 bases each). V dropped 4 bases and J dropped 6 bases, with 13 bases sitting between them. Per the germline V gene, CDR1 is SEHNR and CDR2 is FQNEAQ (reference sequence). The CDR3 loop spans 13 amino acids. CDR3 coding DNA: TGTGCCAGCAGCTATGCCAGGGGAGGCGAGCAGTACTTC. This sequence encodes CASSYARGGEQYF.

A few counts support this clonotype. The chain combines TRBV29-1 with TRBJ2-1; no clear D gene. Germline V lookup: CDR1 SQVTM, CDR2 ANQGSEA. Trimming removed 2 bases from V and 3 bases from J, with 8 bases in between. The CDR3 has 13 residues. The CDR3 sequence: CSVENYDYNEQFF. CDR3 nucleotides: TGCAGCGTTGAAAACTACGACTACAATGAGCAGTTCTTC.

This chain uses TRBV11-2 with TRBJ2-5; 10 bases match TRBD2. This CDR3 region has 14 residues. V dropped 3 bases and J dropped 6; count of bases not matched to a gene: 4. The V gene's germline CDR1 is SGHAT and CDR2 FQNNGV. The CDR3 is CASSFGTSVKTQYF. CDR3 bases: TGTGCCAGCAGCTTCGGGACTAGCGTGAAGACCCAGTACTTC.

The chain recombines TRBV29-1 with TRBJ2-7; TRBD1 is a possible D gene (5 bases). Trimming removed 4 bases at V and 6 bases at J, with 13 bases between. The CDR3 covers 12 residues. Germline V gene data show CDR1 as SQVTM and CDR2 as ANQGSEA. CDR3 coding DNA: TGCAGCGTTGGTCAGGGAACGAGCGAGCAGTACTTC. Encoded protein: CSVGQGTSEQYF.

V is TRBV7-9 and J is TRBJ2-7, with D perhaps matching TRBD2 (6 bases). In germline, CDR1 is SEHNR, CDR2 FQNEAQ (reference sequence). V lost 6 bases, J lost 6 bases, and 12 bases lay in between. The CDR3 spans 12 residues. As DNA, the CDR3 is TGTGCCAGCAGGGCACTAGCTCCCGAGCAGTACTTC. This translates into CASRALAPEQYF.

The V call is TRBV18, the J call TRBJ2-1, with 8 bases aligning to TRBD1. The V gene end was trimmed by 6 bases and the J gene end by 7 bases; junction bases not matched to a gene: 11. Germline V CDR1 and CDR2: KGHSH, LQKENI. The CDR3 has 15 amino acids. Here the CDR3 reads CASSPGQGGRNEQFF. In DNA form, the CDR3 reads TGTGCCAGCTCGCCCGGACAGGGAGGTCGGAATGAGCAGTTCTTC.

This clonotype was picked up a small number of times. This chain uses TRBV7-3 with TRBJ1-1; TRBD1 is a possible D gene (6 bases). This CDR3 has 16 amino acids. CDR1 and CDR2 from the germline V gene are SGHTA and FQGTGA. The germline V and J ends were trimmed by 2 bases and 2 bases, with 15 bases remaining between them. As DNA, the CDR3 is TGTGCCAGCAGCTTATATACGGGGGGCTTAAACACTGAAGCTTTCTTT. Translated: CASSLYTGGLNTEAFF.